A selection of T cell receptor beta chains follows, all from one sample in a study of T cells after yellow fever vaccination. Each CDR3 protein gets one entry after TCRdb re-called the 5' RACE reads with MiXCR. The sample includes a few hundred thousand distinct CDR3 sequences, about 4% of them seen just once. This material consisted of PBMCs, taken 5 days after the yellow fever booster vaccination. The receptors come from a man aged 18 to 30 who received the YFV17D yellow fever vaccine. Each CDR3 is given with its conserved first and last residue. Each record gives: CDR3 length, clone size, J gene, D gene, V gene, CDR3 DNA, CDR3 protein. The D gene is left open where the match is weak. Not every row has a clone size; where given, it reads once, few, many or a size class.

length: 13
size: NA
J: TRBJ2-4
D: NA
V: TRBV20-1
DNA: TGCAGTGCTAACCGGGACCCGAAAAACATTCAGTACTTC
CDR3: CSANRDPKNIQYF

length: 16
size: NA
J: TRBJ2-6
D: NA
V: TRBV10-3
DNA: TGTGCCATCAGTGTTGGCAGGAACTCTGGGGCCAACGTCCTGACTTTC
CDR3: CAISVGRNSGANVLTF

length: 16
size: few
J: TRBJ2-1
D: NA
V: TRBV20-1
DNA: TGCAGTGCTAGATCCCCGTGGCCAGACGGGGGCCTGGAGCAGTTCTTC
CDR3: CSARSPWPDGGLEQFF

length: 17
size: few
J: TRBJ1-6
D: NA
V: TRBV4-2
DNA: TGTGCCAGCAGCCAAGATTGGGACCCTCGGGCGAATTCACCCCTCCACTTT
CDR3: CASSQDWDPRANSPLHF

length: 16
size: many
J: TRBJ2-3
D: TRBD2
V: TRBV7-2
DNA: TGTGCCAGCAGGCAGAGACTAGCGGGGGTAGGAGATACGCAGTATTTT
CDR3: CASRQRLAGVGDTQYF

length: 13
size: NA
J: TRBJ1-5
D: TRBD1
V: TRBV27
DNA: TGTGCCAGCAGAAACAGGGGAGGCCAGCCCCAGCATTTT
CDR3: CASRNRGGQPQHF

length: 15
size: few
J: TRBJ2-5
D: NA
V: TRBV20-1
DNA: TGCAGTGCTAGAGTCCCCAGCGGACCCCCGGAGACCCAGTACTTC
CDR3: CSARVPSGPPETQYF

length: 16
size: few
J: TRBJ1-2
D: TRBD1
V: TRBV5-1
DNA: TGCGCCAGCAGACCCGTAGGAGGACAGGGATACTATGGCTACACCTTC
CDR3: CASRPVGGQGYYGYTF

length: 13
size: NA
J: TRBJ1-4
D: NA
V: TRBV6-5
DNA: TGTGCCAGCAGTTACGGGTATGGTGAAAAACTGTTTTTT
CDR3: CASSYGYGEKLFF

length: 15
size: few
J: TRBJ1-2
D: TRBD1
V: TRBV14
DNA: TGTGCCAGCAGCCCACCGGGACAGATCTTCTATGGCTACACCTTC
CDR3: CASSPPGQIFYGYTF

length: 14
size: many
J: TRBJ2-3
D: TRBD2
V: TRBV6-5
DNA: TGTGCCAGCAGGAGAGCGGGGGGGACAGATACGCAGTATTTT
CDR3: CASRRAGGTDTQYF

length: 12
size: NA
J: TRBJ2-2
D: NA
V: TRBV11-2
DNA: TGTGCCAGCAGCCCTAACTCCGGGGAGCTGTTTTTT
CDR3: CASSPNSGELFF

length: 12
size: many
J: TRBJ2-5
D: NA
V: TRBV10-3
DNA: TGTGCCATCGCCGGGTCCCAAGAGACCCAGTACTTC
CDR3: CAIAGSQETQYF

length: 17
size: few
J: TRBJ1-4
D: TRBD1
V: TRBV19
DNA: TGTGCCAGTAGTATGGAGGGGACAGCCGCAACTAATGAAAAACTGTTTTTT
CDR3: CASSMEGTAATNEKLFF

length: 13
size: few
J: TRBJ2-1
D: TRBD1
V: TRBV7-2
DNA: TGTGCCGCCCGGACAGGGCCGATGGGTGAGCAGTTCTTC
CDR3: CAARTGPMGEQFF

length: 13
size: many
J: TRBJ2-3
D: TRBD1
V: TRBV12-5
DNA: TGTGCTAGTGGCCAACAAGGGGGCGATACGCAGTATTTT
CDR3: CASGQQGGDTQYF

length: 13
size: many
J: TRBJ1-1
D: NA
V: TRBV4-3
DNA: TGCGCCAGCAGCCAAGATCGGAACACTGAAGCTTTCTTT
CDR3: CASSQDRNTEAFF

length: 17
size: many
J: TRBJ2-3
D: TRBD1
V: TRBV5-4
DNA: TGTGCCAGCACGGCTAGGACAGGCTATACTACTACAGATACGCAGTATTTT
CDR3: CASTARTGYTTTDTQYF

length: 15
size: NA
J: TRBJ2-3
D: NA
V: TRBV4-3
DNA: TGCGCCAGCAGCCAAGAGGATGGAGATGCAGGGACGCAGTATTTT
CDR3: CASSQEDGDAGTQYF

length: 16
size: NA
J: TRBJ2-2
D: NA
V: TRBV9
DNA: TGTGACAGCAGCGTAGAACAGGTCGGGTACACCGGGGAGCTGTTTTTT
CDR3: CDSSVEQVGYTGELFF

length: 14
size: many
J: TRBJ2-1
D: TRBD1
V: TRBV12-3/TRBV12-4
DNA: TGTGCCAGCAGTTTCAGGGGGCTCGACAATGAGCAGTTCTTC
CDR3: CASSFRGLDNEQFF

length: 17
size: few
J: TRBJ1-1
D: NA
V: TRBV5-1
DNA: TGCGCCAGCAGCTTGGGCGTCTTATCTGGAGGAAATACTGAAGCTTTCTTT
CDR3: CASSLGVLSGGNTEAFF

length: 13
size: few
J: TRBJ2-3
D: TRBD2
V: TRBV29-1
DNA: TGCAGCGCTGAGCGGGGGGGCACAGATACGCAGTATTTT
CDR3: CSAERGGTDTQYF

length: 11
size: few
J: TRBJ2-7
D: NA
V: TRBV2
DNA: TGTGCCAGCAGTCCCGAAGACGAGCAGTACTTC
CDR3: CASSPEDEQYF

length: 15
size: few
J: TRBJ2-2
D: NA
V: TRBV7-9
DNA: TGTGCCAGCAGCTTAACCAGCACGAACACCGGGGAGCTGTTTTTT
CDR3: CASSLTSTNTGELFF

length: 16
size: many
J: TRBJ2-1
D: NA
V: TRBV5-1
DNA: TGCGCCAGCAGCTTAGGGACGGGAAGCTCCTACAATGAGCAGTTCTTC
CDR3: CASSLGTGSSYNEQFF

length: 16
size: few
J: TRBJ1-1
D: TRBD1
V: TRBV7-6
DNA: TGTGCCAGCAGCAAACCGGGACAGGGGGCCGACACTGAAGCTTTCTTT
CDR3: CASSKPGQGADTEAFF

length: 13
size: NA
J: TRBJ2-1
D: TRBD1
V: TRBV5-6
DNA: TGTGCCAGCAGCCCGCCGGGACAGCACAATGAGCAGTTC
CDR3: CASSPPGQHNEQF

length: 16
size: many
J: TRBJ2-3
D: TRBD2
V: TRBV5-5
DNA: TGTGCCAGCAGCTTCACCGGGACTAGCGGGAGGAATACGCAGTATTTT
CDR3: CASSFTGTSGRNTQYF

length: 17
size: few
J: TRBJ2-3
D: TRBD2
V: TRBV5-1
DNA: TGCGCCAGCAGGGGACTAGCGGGGGACCTAAGCACAGATACGCAGTATTTT
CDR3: CASRGLAGDLSTDTQYF

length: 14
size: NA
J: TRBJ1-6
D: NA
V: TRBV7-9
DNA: TGTGCCAGCAGCACGGGACCGAATAATTCACCCCTCCACTTT
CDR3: CASSTGPNNSPLHF

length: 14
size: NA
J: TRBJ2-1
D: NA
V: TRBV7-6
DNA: TGTGCCAGCAGCGTGCACCATAGCTACAATGAGCAGTTCTTC
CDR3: CASSVHHSYNEQFF

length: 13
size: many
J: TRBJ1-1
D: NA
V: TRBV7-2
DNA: TGTGCCAGCAGCGCAGACATGAACACTGAAGCTTTATTT
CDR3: CASSADMNTEALF

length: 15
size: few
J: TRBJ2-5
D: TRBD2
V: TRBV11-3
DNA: TGTGCCAGCAGCTCACCTAGCGGGGGGCAAGAGACCCAGTACTTC
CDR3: CASSSPSGGQETQYF

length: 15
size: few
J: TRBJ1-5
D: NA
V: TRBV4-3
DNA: TGCGCCAGCAGGAATGAAATTTATAGCAATCAGCCCCAGCATTTT
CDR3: CASRNEIYSNQPQHF

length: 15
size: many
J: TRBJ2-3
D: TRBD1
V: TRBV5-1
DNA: TGCGCCAGCAGCTGGGGGACAGGGGGCGGAGATACGCAGTATTTT
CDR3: CASSWGTGGGDTQYF

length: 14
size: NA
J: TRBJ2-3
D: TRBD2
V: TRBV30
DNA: TGTGCCTGGAGTCGGGGGACTACCACAGATACGCAGTATTTT
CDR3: CAWSRGTTTDTQYF

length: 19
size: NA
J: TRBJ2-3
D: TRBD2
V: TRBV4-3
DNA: TGCGCCAGCAGCCAAGATCCTAGCGGGGGGCTCTTAAGCACAGATACGCAGTATTTT
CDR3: CASSQDPSGGLLSTDTQYF

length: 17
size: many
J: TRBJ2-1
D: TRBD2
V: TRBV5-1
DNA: TGCGCCAGCAGCTTTGGACTAGCGGGGAGCTCCTACAATGAGCAGTTCTTC
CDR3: CASSFGLAGSSYNEQFF

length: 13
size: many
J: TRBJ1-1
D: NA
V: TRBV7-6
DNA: TGTGCCAGCAGCTCGCGTACGGACAGTGAAGCTTTCTTT
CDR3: CASSSRTDSEAFF

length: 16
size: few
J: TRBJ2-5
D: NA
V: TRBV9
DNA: TGTGCCAGCAGCCGCCTGTACGGGGGCGGCCAAGAGACCCAGTACTTC
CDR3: CASSRLYGGGQETQYF

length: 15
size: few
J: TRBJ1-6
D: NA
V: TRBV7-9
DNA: TGTGCCAGCAGCTTAGTTGGTACGGTGAATTCACCCCTCCACTTT
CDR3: CASSLVGTVNSPLHF

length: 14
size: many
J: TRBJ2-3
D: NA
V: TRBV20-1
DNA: TGCAGTGCTAGAGGCGCCGGGGGCACAGATACGCAGTATTTT
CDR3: CSARGAGGTDTQYF

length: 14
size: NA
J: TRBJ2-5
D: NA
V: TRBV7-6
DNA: TGTGCCAGCAGCTTAGGGCCTTTACAAGAGACCCAGTACTTC
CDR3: CASSLGPLQETQYF

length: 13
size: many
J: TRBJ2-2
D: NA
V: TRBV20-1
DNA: TGCAGTGCTAAAGGACTATCCACCGGGGAGCTGTTTTTT
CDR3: CSAKGLSTGELFF

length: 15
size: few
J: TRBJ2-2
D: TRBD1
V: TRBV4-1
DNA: TGCGCCAGCAGCCAGCAGGGGGCGGCCACCGGGGAGCTGTTTTTT
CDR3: CASSQQGAATGELFF

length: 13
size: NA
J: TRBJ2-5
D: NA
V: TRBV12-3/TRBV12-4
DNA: TGTGCCAGCACCTCCTGGGAGGAGGAGACCCAGTACTTC
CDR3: CASTSWEEETQYF

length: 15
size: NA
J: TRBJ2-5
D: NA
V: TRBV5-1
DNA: TGCGCCAGCAGCTTGGCAGGGACTGCTGAAGAGACCCAGTACTTC
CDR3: CASSLAGTAEETQYF

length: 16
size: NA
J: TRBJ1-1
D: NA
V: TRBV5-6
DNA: TGTGCCAGCAGCTTGTGGGGGCGAGATTTGAACACTGAAGCTTTCTTT
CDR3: CASSLWGRDLNTEAFF

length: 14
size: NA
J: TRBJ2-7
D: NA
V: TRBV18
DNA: TGTGCCAGCTCAACTCTCGACAGATCCTACGAGCAGTACTTC
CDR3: CASSTLDRSYEQYF

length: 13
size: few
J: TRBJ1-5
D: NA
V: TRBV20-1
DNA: TGCAGTGCCCACGGCGTGGGGAATCAGCCCCAGCATTTT
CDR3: CSAHGVGNQPQHF

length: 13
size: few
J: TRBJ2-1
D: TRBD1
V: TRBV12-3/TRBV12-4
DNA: TGTGCCAGCAGTTCGGACAGGGAGAATGAGCAGTTCTTC
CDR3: CASSSDRENEQFF

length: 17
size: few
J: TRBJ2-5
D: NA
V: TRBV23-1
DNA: TGCGCCAGCACCCACCCGCCAGAGAGGACCCTCGTGGAGACCCAGTACTTC
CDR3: CASTHPPERTLVETQYF

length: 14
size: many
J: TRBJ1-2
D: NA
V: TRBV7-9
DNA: TGTGCCAGCAGCCGAACAGGGTCGGACTATGGCTACACCTTC
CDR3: CASSRTGSDYGYTF

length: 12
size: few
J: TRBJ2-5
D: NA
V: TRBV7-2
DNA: TGTGCCAGCAGCTCCTTCGATCGGGCCCAGTACTTC
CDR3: CASSSFDRAQYF

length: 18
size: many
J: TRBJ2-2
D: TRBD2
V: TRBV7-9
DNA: TGTGCCAGCAGCTTAGGACTAGCGGGGTATGACGCCACCGGGGAGCTGTTTTTT
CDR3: CASSLGLAGYDATGELFF

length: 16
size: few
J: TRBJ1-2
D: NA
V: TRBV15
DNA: TGTGCCACCAGCAGAGATTTGGCAGGGTCGCTAGGTGGCTACACCTTC
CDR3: CATSRDLAGSLGGYTF

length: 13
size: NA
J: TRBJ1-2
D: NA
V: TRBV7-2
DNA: TGTGCCAGCAGCTTAGTTAGGCAGGAAGGCTACACCTTC
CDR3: CASSLVRQEGYTF